This paragraph covers one TCR beta chain sequence. This entry comes from a study of OX40 agonist ivuxolimab in advanced cancers. The method was immunoSEQ multiplex PCR; TCRdb's version includes in-frame clones alone and lacks a portion of them. This table holds around 77,000 clones, around nine tenths found once. J gave up 2 bases and V 4 bases, and 13 bases lay outside the gene matches. This CDR3 is built from 17 residues. Per the germline V gene, CDR1 is SGHAT and CDR2 is FQNNGV. The receptor was isolated from an adult with an advanced solid tumor such as melanoma, head and neck, liver or kidney cancer. The J gene is TRBJ1-2, the V gene TRBV11-2; 7 bases are shared with TRBD1. Sequenced material: CD4+ or CD8+ T cells sorted from blood, taken in a trial of the OX40 agonist ivuxolimab. The CDR3 DNA reads as TGTGCCAGCAGCTCGCGTACCTCACAGGGGTGGAACTATGGCTACACCTTC. Translated, it gives CASSSRTSQGWNYGYTF.